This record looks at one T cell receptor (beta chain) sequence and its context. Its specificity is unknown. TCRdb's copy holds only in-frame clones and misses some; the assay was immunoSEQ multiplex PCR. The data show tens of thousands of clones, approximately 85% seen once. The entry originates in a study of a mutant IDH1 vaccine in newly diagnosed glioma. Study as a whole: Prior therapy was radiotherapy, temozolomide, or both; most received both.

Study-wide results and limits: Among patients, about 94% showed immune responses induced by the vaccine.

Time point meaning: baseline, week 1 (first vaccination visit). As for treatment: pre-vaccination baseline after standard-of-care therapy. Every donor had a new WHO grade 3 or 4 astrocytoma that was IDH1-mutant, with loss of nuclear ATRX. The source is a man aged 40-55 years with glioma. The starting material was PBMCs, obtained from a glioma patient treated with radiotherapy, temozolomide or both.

The DNA for the CDR3 is TGTGCCAGCAGTGTTCGGACAGGGGGTTACAACACCGGGGAGCTGTTTTTT. As protein: CASSVRTGGYNTGELFF. The chain uses TRBV6-4 and TRBJ2-2; 10 bases align to TRBD1. CDR3 size: 17 residues. After removal of 4 bases from V and 2 bases from J, the junction contained 7 bases not matched to a gene. Germline V gene lookup returns CDR1 MRHNA and CDR2 SNTAGT.